The clone carrying this TCR beta chain was detected only once. What it binds is not known. The data were obtained in a study of cytomegalovirus exposure and HLA in healthy donors. Study results and limitations: In vitro checks showed that a few CMV-associated chains really do target CMV antigens.

13 Jbeta primers and 60 Vbeta primers were used for the PCR. Authors' methods: An analysis that came later counted some 81 million unique TCR beta chains, roughly 11 million shared. Profiled with immunoSEQ multiplex PCR; TCRdb holds only in-frame clones, not every one. D and trimming come from the DNA, and the V and J calls and clone size come from that table. The sample yields 95,000 to 150,000 clones, around three quarters seen once. The source material was PBMCs. The sequence was obtained from a woman aged 60-70 years in good health and CMV-seropositive.

CDR3 coding DNA: TGTGCCAGCAGCTTAGCGGGGATCACTAATGAAAAACTGTTTTTT. As protein: CASSLAGITNEKLFF. V is TRBV11-2 and J is TRBJ1-4; D gene ambiguous. The V gene lost 1 base and the J gene lost 2 bases, with 8 bases spanning the gap. Germline CDR1 SGHAT, CDR2 FQNNGV. This CDR3 is 15 amino acids long.